This TCR beta chain was identified during a study of early T cells in non-severe SARS-CoV-2 infection. Study summary: Investigators sequenced bulk RNA drawn from unsorted whole blood, and chains remained unpaired. Findings and limits, study-wide: CD4 and private specificities were missed by VDJdb matching, which favored anti-spike CD8 responses.

The protocol attached unique molecular identifiers to individual cDNA molecules. TCRdb re-analysed the 5' RACE reads in MiXCR, keeping a single row per CDR3 protein. Here the sample spans roughly 58,000 distinct CDR3 sequences, 11% being singletons. The germline V gene has CDR1 DFQATT and CDR2 SNEGSKA (reference sequence). The CDR3 consists of 13 residues. V was clipped by 2 bases and J by 4 bases, with 12 bases between them. This clonotype was seen only a few times. The target antigen is unknown. This clonotype originated in an adult who was a healthcare worker with PCR-confirmed SARS-CoV-2 infection or an uninfected control (not recorded which). This chain uses TRBV20-1 with TRBJ2-7, with a weak D call TRBD2 (6 bases). The source material was whole blood. CDR3: CSARLGLNYEQYF. Here the CDR3 DNA reads TGCAGTGCTAGACTAGGACTAAATTACGAGCAGTACTTC.